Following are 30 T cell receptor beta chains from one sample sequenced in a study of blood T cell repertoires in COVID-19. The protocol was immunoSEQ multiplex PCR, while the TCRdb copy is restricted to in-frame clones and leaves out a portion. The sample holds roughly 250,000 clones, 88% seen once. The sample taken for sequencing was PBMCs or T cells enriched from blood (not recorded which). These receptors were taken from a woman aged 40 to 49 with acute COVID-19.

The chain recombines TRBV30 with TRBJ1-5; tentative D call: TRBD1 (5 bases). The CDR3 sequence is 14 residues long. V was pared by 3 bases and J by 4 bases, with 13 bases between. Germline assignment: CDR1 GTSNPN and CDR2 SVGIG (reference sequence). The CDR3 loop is CAWSVLQGNQPQHF. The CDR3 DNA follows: TGTGCCTGGAGCGTCCTGCAGGGTAATCAGCCCCAGCATTTT.

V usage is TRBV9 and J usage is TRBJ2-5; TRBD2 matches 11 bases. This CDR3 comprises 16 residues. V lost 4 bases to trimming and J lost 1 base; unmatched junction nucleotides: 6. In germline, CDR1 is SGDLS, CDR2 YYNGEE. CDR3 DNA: TGTGCCAGCAGCCCCAGGACTAGCGGGTTCCAAGAGACCCAGTACTTC. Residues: CASSPRTSGFQETQYF.

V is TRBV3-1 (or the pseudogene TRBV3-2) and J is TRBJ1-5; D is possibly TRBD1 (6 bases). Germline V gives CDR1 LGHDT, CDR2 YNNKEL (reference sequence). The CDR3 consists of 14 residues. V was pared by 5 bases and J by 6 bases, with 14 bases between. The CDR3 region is CASSTTGDRQPQHF. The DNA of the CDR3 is TGTGCCAGCAGCACGACAGGAGATCGTCAGCCCCAGCATTTT.

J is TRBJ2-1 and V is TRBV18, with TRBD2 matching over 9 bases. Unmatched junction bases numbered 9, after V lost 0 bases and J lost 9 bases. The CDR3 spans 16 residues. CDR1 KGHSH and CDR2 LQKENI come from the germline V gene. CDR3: CASSPPTLAGTSEQFF. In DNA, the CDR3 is TGTGCCAGCTCACCACCGACGCTAGCGGGAACTAGTGAGCAGTTCTTC. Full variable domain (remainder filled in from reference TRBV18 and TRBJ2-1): NAGVMQNPRHLVRRRGQEARLRCSPMKGHSHVYWYRQLPEEGLKFMVYLQKENIIDESGMPKERFSAEFPKEGPSILRIQQVVRGDSAAYFCASSPPTLAGTSEQFFGPGTRLTVL.

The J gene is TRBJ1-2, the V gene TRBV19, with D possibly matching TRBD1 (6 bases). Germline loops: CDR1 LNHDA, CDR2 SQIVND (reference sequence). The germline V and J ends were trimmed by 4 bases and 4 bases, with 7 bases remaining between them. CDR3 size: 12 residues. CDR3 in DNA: TGTGCCAGTAGTAGCAGGGGCTATGGCTACACCTTC. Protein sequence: CASSSRGYGYTF.

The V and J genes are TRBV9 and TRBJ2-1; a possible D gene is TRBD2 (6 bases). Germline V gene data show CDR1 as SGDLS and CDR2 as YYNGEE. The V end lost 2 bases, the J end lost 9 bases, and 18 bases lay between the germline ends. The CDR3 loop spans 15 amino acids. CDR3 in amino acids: CASSVSSLDGSEQFF. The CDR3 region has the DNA TGTGCCAGCAGCGTTTCTAGCCTTGACGGGAGTGAGCAGTTCTTC.

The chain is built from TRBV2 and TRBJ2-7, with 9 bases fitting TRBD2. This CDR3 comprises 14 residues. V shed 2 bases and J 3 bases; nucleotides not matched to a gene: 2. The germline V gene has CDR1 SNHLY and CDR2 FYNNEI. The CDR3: CASSELAGYYEQYV. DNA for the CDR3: TGTGCCAGCAGTGAACTAGCGGGATACTACGAGCAGTACGTC.

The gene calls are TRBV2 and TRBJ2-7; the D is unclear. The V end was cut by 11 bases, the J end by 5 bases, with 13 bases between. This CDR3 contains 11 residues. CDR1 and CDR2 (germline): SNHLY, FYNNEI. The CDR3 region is CAVADGNEQYF. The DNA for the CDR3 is TGTGCCGTTGCGGATGGCAACGAGCAGTACTTC.

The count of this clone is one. CDR3 residues: CASSYMESHEQYF. The CDR3 coding sequence is TGTGCCAGCAGTTACATGGAGTCCCACGAGCAGTACTTC. V usage is TRBV6-5 and J usage is TRBJ2-7; D call uncertain. The CDR3 consists of 13 residues. V lost 2 bases and J lost 5, with 10 bases in between. Germline V gene sequence: CDR1 MNHEY, CDR2 SVGAGI.

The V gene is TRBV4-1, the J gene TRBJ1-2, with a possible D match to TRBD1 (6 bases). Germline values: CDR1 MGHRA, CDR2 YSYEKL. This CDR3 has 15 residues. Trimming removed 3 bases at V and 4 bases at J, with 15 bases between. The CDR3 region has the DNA TGCGCCAGCAGCCAGGGGGGGCAGGGCGGCTATGGCTACACCTTC. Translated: CASSQGGQGGYGYTF.

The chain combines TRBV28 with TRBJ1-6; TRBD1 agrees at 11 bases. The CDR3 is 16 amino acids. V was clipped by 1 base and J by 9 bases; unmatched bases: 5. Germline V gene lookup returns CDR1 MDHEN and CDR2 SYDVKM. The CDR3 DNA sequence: TGTGCCAGCAGTTTATTGGTTGGGACAGGGGGTTCACCCCTCCACTTT. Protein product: CASSLLVGTGGSPLHF.

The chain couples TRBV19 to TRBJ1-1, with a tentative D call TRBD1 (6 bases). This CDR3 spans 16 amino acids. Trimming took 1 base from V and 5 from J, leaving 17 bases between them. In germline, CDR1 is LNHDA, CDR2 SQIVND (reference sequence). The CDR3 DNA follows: TGTGCCAGTAGTATAGCCCCGGGGGGGGCTTGGACTGAAGCTTTCTTT. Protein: CASSIAPGGAWTEAFF.

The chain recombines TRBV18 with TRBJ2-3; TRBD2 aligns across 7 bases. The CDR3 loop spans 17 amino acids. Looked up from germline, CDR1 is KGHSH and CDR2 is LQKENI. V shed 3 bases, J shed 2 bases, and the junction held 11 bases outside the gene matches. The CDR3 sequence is CASSPPPALATTDTQYF. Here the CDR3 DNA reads TGTGCCAGCTCACCCCCCCCCGCACTAGCGACCACAGATACGCAGTATTTT. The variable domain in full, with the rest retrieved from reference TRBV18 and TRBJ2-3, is NAGVMQNPRHLVRRRGQEARLRCSPMKGHSHVYWYRQLPEEGLKFMVYLQKENIIDESGMPKERFSAEFPKEGPSILRIQQVVRGDSAAYFCASSPPPALATTDTQYFGPGTRLTVL.

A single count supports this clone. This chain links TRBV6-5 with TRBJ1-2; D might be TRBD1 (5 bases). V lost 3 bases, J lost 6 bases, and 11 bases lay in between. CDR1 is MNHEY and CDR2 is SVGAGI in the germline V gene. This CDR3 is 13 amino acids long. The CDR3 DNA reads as TGTGCCAGCAGTTATACAGGAATTGATGGCTACACCTTC. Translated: CASSYTGIDGYTF.

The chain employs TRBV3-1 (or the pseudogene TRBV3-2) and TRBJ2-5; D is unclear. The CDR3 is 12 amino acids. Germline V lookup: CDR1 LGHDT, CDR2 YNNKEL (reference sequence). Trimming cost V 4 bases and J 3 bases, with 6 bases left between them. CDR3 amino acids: CASSPTEETQYF. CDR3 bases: TGTGCCAGCAGCCCTACGGAAGAGACCCAGTACTTC.

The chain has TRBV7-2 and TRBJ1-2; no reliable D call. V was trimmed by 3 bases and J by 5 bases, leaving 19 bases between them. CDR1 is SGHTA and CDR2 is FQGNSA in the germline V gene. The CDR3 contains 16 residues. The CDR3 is CASSFFSGGGAYGYTF. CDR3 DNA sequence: TGTGCCAGCAGCTTTTTCAGTGGCGGAGGTGCTTATGGCTACACCTTC. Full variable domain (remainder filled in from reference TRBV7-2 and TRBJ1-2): GAGVSQSPSNKVTEKGKDVELRCDPISGHTALYWYRQSLGQGLEFLIYFQGNSAPDKSGLPSDRFSAERTGGSVSTLTIQRTQQEDSAVYLCASSFFSGGGAYGYTFGSGTRLTVV.

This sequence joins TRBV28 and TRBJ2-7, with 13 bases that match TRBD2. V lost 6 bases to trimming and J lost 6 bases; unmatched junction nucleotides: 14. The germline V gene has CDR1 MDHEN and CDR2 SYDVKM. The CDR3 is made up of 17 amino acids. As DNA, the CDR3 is TGTGCCAGCAGCCTCCTCGGGACTAGCGGGATATCAGGCGAGCAGTACTTC. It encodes CASSLLGTSGISGEQYF.

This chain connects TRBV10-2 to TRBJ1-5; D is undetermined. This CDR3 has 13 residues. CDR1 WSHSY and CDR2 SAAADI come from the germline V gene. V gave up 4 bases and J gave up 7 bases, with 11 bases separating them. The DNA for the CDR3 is TGCGCCAGCAGTGCGGACCGGGAACAGCCCCAGCATTTT. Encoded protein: CASSADREQPQHF.

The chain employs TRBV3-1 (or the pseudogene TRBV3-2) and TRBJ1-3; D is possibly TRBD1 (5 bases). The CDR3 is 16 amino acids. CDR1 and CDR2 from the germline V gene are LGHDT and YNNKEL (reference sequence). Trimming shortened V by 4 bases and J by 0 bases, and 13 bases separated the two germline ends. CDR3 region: CASSPWGRHSGNTIYF. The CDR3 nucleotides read TGTGCCAGCAGCCCCTGGGGCCGACACTCTGGAAACACCATATATTTT.

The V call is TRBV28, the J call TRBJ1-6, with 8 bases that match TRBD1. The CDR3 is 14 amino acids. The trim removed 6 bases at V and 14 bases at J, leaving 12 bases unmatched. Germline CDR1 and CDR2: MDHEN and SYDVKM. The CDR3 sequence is CASSKTGVEGTLHF. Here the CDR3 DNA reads TGTGCCAGCAGCAAGACAGGGGTGGAGGGCACCCTCCACTTT.

The CDR3 is CASSVRDRGRQGYTF. In DNA form, the CDR3 reads TGTGCCAGCAGCGTCCGGGACAGGGGGCGTCAGGGCTACACCTTC. The V call is TRBV7-2, the J call TRBJ1-2, with 12 bases aligning to TRBD1. Germline lookup yields CDR1 SGHTA and CDR2 FQGNSA. This CDR3 comprises 15 residues. V lost 5 bases, J lost 8 bases, and 9 bases stayed unmatched.

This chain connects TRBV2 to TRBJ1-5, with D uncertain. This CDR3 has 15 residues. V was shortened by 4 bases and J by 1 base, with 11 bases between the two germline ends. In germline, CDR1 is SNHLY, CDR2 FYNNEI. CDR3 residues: CASSGFGHSNQPQHF. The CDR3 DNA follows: TGTGCCAGCAGTGGTTTCGGTCACAGCAATCAGCCCCAGCATTTT.

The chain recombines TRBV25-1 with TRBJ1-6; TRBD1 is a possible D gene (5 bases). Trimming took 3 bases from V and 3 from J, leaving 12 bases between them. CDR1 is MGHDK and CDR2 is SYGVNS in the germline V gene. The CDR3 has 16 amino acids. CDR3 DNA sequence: TGTGCCAGCAGTGAGCCCAGGGCCGGCTATAATTCACCCCTCCACTTT. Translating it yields CASSEPRAGYNSPLHF.

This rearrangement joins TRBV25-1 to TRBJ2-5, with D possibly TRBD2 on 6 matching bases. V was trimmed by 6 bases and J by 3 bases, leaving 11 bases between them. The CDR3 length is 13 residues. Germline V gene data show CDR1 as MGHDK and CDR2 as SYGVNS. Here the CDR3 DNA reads TGTGCCAGCAGAGTTAGCGGCGAAGAGACCCAGTACTTC. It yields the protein CASRVSGEETQYF.

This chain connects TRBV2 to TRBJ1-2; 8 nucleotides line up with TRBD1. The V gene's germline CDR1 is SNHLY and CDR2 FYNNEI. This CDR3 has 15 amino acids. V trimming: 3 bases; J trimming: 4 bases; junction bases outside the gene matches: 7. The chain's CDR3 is CASSEARGRTYGYTF. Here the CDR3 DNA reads TGTGCCAGCAGTGAGGCCAGGGGGCGAACCTATGGCTACACCTTC.

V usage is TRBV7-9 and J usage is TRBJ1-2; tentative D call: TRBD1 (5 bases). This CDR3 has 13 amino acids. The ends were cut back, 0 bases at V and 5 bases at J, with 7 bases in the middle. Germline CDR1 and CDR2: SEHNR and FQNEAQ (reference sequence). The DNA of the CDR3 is TGTGCCAGCAGCTTAGCCAGGGTTTATGGCTACACCTTC. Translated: CASSLARVYGYTF.

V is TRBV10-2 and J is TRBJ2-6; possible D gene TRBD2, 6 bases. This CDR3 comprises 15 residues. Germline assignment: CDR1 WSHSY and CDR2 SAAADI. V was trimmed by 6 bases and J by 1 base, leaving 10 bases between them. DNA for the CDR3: TGCGCCAGCAGGTCCGCGGGGTCTGGGGCCAACGTCCTGACTTTC. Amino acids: CASRSAGSGANVLTF.

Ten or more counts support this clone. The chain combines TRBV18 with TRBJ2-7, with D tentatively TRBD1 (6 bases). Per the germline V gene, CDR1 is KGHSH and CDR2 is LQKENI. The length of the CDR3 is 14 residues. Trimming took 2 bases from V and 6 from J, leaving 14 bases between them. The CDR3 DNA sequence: TGTGCCAGCTCACCATCGGTACAGGGCGGCGAGCAGTACTTC. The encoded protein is CASSPSVQGGEQYF. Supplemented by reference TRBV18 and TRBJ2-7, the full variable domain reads NAGVMQNPRHLVRRRGQEARLRCSPMKGHSHVYWYRQLPEEGLKFMVYLQKENIIDESGMPKERFSAEFPKEGPSILRIQQVVRGDSAAYFCASSPSVQGGEQYFGPGTRLTVT.

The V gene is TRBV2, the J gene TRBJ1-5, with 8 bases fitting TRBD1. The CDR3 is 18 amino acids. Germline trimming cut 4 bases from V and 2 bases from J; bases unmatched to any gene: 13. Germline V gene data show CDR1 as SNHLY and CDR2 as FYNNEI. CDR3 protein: CASSVVGQGVFGNQPQHF. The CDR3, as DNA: TGTGCCAGCAGTGTTGTCGGACAGGGTGTTTTTGGCAATCAGCCCCAGCATTTT.

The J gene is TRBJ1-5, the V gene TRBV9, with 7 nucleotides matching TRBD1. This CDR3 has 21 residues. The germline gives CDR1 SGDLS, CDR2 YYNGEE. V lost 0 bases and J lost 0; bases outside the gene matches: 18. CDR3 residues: CASSVVPPLGQVLYSNQPQHF. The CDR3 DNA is TGTGCCAGCAGCGTAGTACCCCCCCTAGGACAGGTCCTTTATAGCAATCAGCCCCAGCATTTT.